The 10 T cell receptor beta chains in this list originate from one sample, sequenced in a study of blood T cell repertoires in COVID-19. Repertoires were generated with immunoSEQ multiplex PCR, while TCRdb's copy carries only in-frame clones and drops some. The data contain fewer than 450,000 clones, roughly 90% of them singletons. Sequencing was done on a sample of PBMCs or T cells enriched from blood (not recorded which). These receptors came from a woman aged 40 to 50 with acute COVID-19.

The chain carries TRBV5-4 and TRBJ2-7, with TRBD1 as a possible D gene (6 bases). Germline-derived CDR1 and CDR2 are SGHNT and YYREEE (reference sequence). V shed 4 bases and J shed 0 bases, with 17 bases lying between them. The CDR3 contains 16 residues. The CDR3 DNA follows: TGTGCCAGCAGCCCACGGGCAGGGGATCTCTCCTACGAGCAGTACTTC. It specifies CASSPRAGDLSYEQYF.

This chain joins TRBV10-3 and TRBJ2-2; 12 bases match TRBD2. CDR3 length equals 15 residues. CDR1 and CDR2 (germline): ENHRY, SYGVKD. V lost 6 bases, J lost 1 base, and 0 bases stayed unmatched. This CDR3 reads CAIRTSGGNTGELFF. The DNA for the CDR3 is TGTGCCATCAGGACTAGCGGGGGGAACACCGGGGAGCTGTTTTTT.

This chain connects TRBV19 to TRBJ2-5; a weak D match, TRBD1 (5 bases). The V end lost 5 bases, the J end lost 1 base, and 11 bases lay between the germline ends. The CDR3 length is 14 residues. Germline V gene sequence: CDR1 LNHDA, CDR2 SQIVND (reference sequence). This CDR3 is CASSQQVLQETQYF. CDR3 in DNA: TGTGCCAGTAGTCAACAGGTACTCCAAGAGACCCAGTACTTC.

This clone was picked up one time. The rearrangement uses TRBV19 and TRBJ2-3, with no clear D. This CDR3 contains 15 residues. Looked up from germline, CDR1 is LNHDA and CDR2 is SQIVND (reference sequence). The V gene lost 0 bases and the J gene lost 3 bases, with 10 bases spanning the gap. CDR3 amino acids: CASSIDSQLTDTQYF. CDR3 DNA: TGTGCCAGTAGTATAGATAGCCAACTAACAGATACGCAGTATTTT. The complete variable domain, with remaining parts taken from reference TRBV19 and TRBJ2-3, reads DGGITQSPKYLFRKEGQNVTLSCEQNLNHDAMYWYRQDPGQGLRLIYYSQIVNDFQKGDIAEGYSVSREKKESFPLTVTSAQKNPTAFYLCASSIDSQLTDTQYFGPGTRLTVL.

J is TRBJ2-3 and V is TRBV7-9; no firm D call. The ends were cut back, 2 bases at V and 4 bases at J, with 16 bases in the middle. This CDR3 spans 16 amino acids. Germline values: CDR1 SEHNR, CDR2 FQNEAQ (reference sequence). The CDR3 here is CASSLLVGRLSDTQYF. CDR3 bases: TGTGCCAGCAGCTTACTGGTGGGCCGTCTATCAGATACGCAGTATTTT.

This sequence joins TRBV15 and TRBJ1-1; D call uncertain. CDR1 is LNHNV and CDR2 is YYDKDF in the germline V gene (reference sequence). This CDR3 region has 15 residues. V lost 0 bases and J 5 bases, leaving 13 bases between the germline ends. The CDR3 DNA follows: TGTGCCACCAGCAGAGATCGGGGAGGTTTGACTGAAGCTTTCTTT. Translating it yields CATSRDRGGLTEAFF.

The J gene is TRBJ1-3, the V gene TRBV18; 7 bases agree with TRBD1. Germline CDR1 reads KGHSH; CDR2 reads LQKENI. The CDR3 extends over 17 amino acids. V gave up 4 bases and J gave up 0 bases; unmatched junction bases: 9. The CDR3 sequence is CASSRSGTASSGNTIYF. The DNA for the CDR3 is TGTGCCAGCTCACGGTCCGGGACAGCAAGCTCTGGAAACACCATATATTTT.

The CDR3, as DNA: TGTGCCAGCAGTACAGTCAGGGGGCTAAATGAAAAACTGTTTTTT. Translated, it gives CASSTVRGLNEKLFF. This chain joins TRBV25-1 and TRBJ1-4; 8 bases agree with TRBD1. The V and J ends lost 5 bases and 5 bases, in that order; junction bases with no gene match: 7. From germline, CDR1 is MGHDK and CDR2 SYGVNS. This CDR3 is 15 amino acids long.

V gene TRBV7-2 combines with J gene TRBJ2-2; D call uncertain. Trimming cost V 5 bases and J 5 bases, with 12 bases left between them. The germline V gene encodes CDR1 SGHTA and CDR2 FQGNSA. The CDR3 consists of 14 residues. This CDR3 reads CASSRSPTTGELFF. As DNA, the CDR3 is TGTGCCAGCAGCCGTAGCCCGACTACCGGGGAGCTGTTTTTT.

This chain links TRBV3-1 (or the pseudogene TRBV3-2) with TRBJ1-1, with a weak D call TRBD1 (6 bases). Deletions cut 5 bases from V and 0 bases from J, with 13 bases between. The germline V gene encodes CDR1 LGHDT and CDR2 YNNKEL (reference sequence). The CDR3 spans 15 residues. In DNA, the CDR3 is TGTGCCAGCAGCTCGCGTAGGGGGATGAACACTGAAGCTTTCTTT. Its translation is CASSSRRGMNTEAFF.